Below, 13 T cell receptor beta chains from the same sample are listed, as sequenced in a study of CD8 T cells in ankylosing spondylitis. TCRdb redid the calling of the 5' RACE reads with MiXCR, one entry per CDR3 protein. The table shows approximately 550,000 distinct CDR3 sequences, with roughly 13% occurring only once. Findings and caveats of the study: Within ankylosing spondylitis blood, a TCR beta motif made up of roughly eight highly homologous variants appeared to be characteristic.

These receptors have no identified antigens. Sequencing used blood, either unsorted or a sorted T cell fraction (not recorded which). Every receptor here comes from a male donor with ankylosing spondylitis.

A few counts support this clonotype. This sequence joins TRBV5-6 and TRBJ1-5; D gene unclear. V lost 3 bases to trimming and J lost 3 bases, with 13 bases between them. The germline CDR1 and CDR2 sequences are SGHDT and YYEEEE. The CDR3 loop spans 15 amino acids. In nucleotides, the CDR3 is TGTGCCAGCAGCTCCCGGGGAGGGAACAATCAGCCCCAGCATTTT. Protein product: CASSSRGGNNQPQHF. Using reference TRBV5-6 and TRBJ1-5 for the parts outside the CDR3, the full variable domain is DAGVTQSPTHLIKTRGQQVTLRCSPKSGHDTVSWYQQALGQGPQFIFQYYEEEERQRGNFPDRFSGHQFPNYSSELNVNALLLGDSALYLCASSSRGGNNQPQHFGDGTRLSIL.

The CDR3 is CASSQDNLRTGNPYEQYF. CDR3 DNA: TGTGCCAGCAGCCAAGATAACTTGAGGACAGGGAATCCCTACGAGCAGTACTTC. The chain is built from TRBV4-2 and TRBJ2-7; 8 positions agree with TRBD1. This CDR3 is built from 18 residues. V gave up 0 bases and J gave up 2 bases; unmatched junction bases: 12. CDR1 and CDR2 (germline): LGHNA, YNFKEQ.

This clonotype occurred a few times. The rearrangement uses TRBV10-2 and TRBJ1-4, with 7 nucleotides matching TRBD1. V lost 6 bases to trimming and J lost 3 bases; unmatched junction nucleotides: 16. The V gene's germline CDR1 is WSHSY and CDR2 SAAADI. This CDR3 has 18 residues. CDR3 region: CASSDSLTGIGANEKLFF. The CDR3 DNA is TGCGCCAGCAGCGACAGTTTGACAGGGATCGGAGCTAATGAAAAACTGTTTTTT.

This clonotype was detected ten times or more. CDR3: CASSGTSYNEQFF. In DNA form, the CDR3 reads TGTGCCAGCAGCGGGACTAGCTACAATGAGCAGTTCTTC. The chain carries TRBV7-2 and TRBJ2-1; TRBD2 agrees at 8 bases. The CDR3 has 13 amino acids. The germline V gene encodes CDR1 SGHTA and CDR2 FQGNSA. J gave up 3 bases and V 5 bases, and 0 bases lay outside the gene matches.

This clonotype was seen ten or more times. The chain has TRBV25-1 and TRBJ1-4, with D unresolved. V lost 0 bases to trimming and J lost 4 bases, with 9 bases between them. The CDR3 is made up of 15 amino acids. The germline gives CDR1 MGHDK, CDR2 SYGVNS. Here the CDR3 DNA reads TGTGCCAGCAGTGAATATGGAACGGTTAATGAAAAACTGTTTTTT. Translating gives CASSEYGTVNEKLFF. Full variable domain (outside the CDR3, taken from reference TRBV25-1 and TRBJ1-4): EADIYQTPRYLVIGTGKKITLECSQTMGHDKMYWYQQDPGMELHLIHYSYGVNSTEKGDLSSESTVSRIRTEHFPLTLESARPSHTSQYLCASSEYGTVNEKLFFGSGTQLSVL.

The chain recombines TRBV5-5 with TRBJ2-1; tentatively, D is TRBD1 or TRBD2 (6 bases each). CDR3 length equals 15 residues. Germline values: CDR1 SGHKS, CDR2 YYEKEE (reference sequence). Deletions cut 3 bases from V and 9 bases from J, with 19 bases between. The chain's CDR3 is CASSSGWGADLEQFF. In DNA form, the CDR3 reads TGTGCCAGCAGCTCAGGGTGGGGGGCTGATCTTGAGCAGTTCTTC.

In this sample, this clonotype turned up a few times. V and J are TRBV12-3 or TRBV12-4 and TRBJ1-2, with D possibly being TRBD1 (5 bases). The germline V and J ends were trimmed by 7 bases and 3 bases, with 12 bases remaining between them. The CDR3 has 13 residues. CDR3 sequence (DNA): TGTGCCAGCACCCCCGACAGTCACTATGGCTACACCTTC. Its translation is CASTPDSHYGYTF.

Only a few counts were recorded for this clonotype. CDR3 sequence (DNA): TGTGCCAGCAGCCCCGGACAGGGGGCTTCTGAAGCTTTCTTT. Translating it yields CASSPGQGASEAFF. The V gene is TRBV6-1, the J gene TRBJ1-1; 11 bases map to TRBD1. J lost 6 bases, V lost 6 bases, and 6 bases had no gene match. Germline CDR1 and CDR2: MNHNS and SASEGT. The CDR3 length is 14 residues.

A few counts support this clonotype. This chain links TRBV20-1 with TRBJ2-1; perhaps D is TRBD1 or TRBD2 (6 bases each). The ends were cut back, 1 base at V and 2 bases at J, with 12 bases in the middle. This CDR3 is built from 15 residues. Germline CDR1 is DFQATT and CDR2 is SNEGSKA (reference sequence). CDR3 sequence reads: CSARAWGAAYNEQFF. In nucleotides, the CDR3 is TGCAGTGCTAGAGCCTGGGGGGCAGCCTACAATGAGCAGTTCTTC.

The V gene is TRBV28, the J gene TRBJ2-3; perhaps TRBD2 as D (6 bases). Germline CDR1 MDHEN, CDR2 SYDVKM. Trimming removed 1 base from V and 5 bases from J, with 10 bases in between. The CDR3 contains 14 residues. This CDR3 reads CASSLSTSLDTQYF. CDR3 DNA: TGTGCCAGCAGTTTATCTACTAGCTTAGATACGCAGTATTTT. The whole variable domain, filled in from reference TRBV28 and TRBJ2-3, reads DVKVTQSSRYLVKRTGEKVFLECVQDMDHENMFWYRQDPGLGLRLIYFSYDVKMKEKGDIPEGYSVSREKKERFSLILESASTNQTSMYLCASSLSTSLDTQYFGPGTRLTVL.

The chain links TRBV6-1 to TRBJ2-1, with TRBD2 matching over 11 bases. From germline, CDR1 is MNHNS and CDR2 SASEGT. The CDR3 is 15 residues long. With 7 bases clipped from V and 5 bases from J, the junction kept 7 bases outside the gene matches. The CDR3 nucleotides are TGTGCCAGCACCCCACTAGCGGGAGCGGACAATGAGCAGTTCTTC. Translating gives CASTPLAGADNEQFF.

This clonotype has only a few counts. The chain couples TRBV3-1 to TRBJ2-6; D gene unclear. Trimming took 2 bases from V and 0 from J, leaving 8 bases between them. CDR3 length equals 16 residues. Germline values: CDR1 LGHDT, CDR2 YNNKEL (reference sequence). CDR3 DNA: TGTGCCAGCAGCCAAAGTACGAGCTCTGGGGCCAACGTCCTGACTTTC. Its protein product is CASSQSTSSGANVLTF.

This clonotype was detected only a few times. The V gene is TRBV20-1, the J gene TRBJ2-7, with D tentatively TRBD1 or TRBD2 (5 bases each). Germline CDR1 is DFQATT and CDR2 is SNEGSKA (reference sequence). This CDR3 is 15 amino acids long. The V end lost 3 bases, the J end lost 6 bases, and 21 bases lay between the germline ends. Here the CDR3 reads CSASGETVGNLEQYF. The CDR3 nucleotides are TGCAGTGCTAGCGGGGAGACAGTAGGGAACCTCGAGCAGTACTTC.